This section outlines one TCR beta chain sequence together with its context. Antigen unknown. This specimen belongs to a study of cytomegalovirus exposure and HLA in healthy donors. PCR employed 60 Vbeta and 13 Jbeta primers. Assay used: immunoSEQ multiplex PCR; TCRdb lists only in-frame clones, some missing. Of approximately 190,000 clones detected, around 90% appear once; the ten largest clones hold approximately 1.1%. General study points: Through in vitro validation, three CMV-associated chains were shown to be specific for CMV antigens.

V gave up 6 bases and J gave up 1 base; unmatched junction bases: 6. Germline values: CDR1 MDHEN, CDR2 SYDVKM. This CDR3 has 15 amino acids. This chain links TRBV28 with TRBJ2-5, with 9 bases identical to TRBD1. The receptor comes from a boy aged 2-9 years in good health and CMV-seronegative. The sequencing sample was made of PBMCs. The CDR3 spells CASSSTGGVQETQYF. The CDR3 region has the DNA TGTGCCAGCAGCTCGACAGGGGGTGTCCAAGAGACCCAGTACTTC.